A selection of T cell receptor beta chains follows, all from one sample in a study of cytotoxic CD8 clonotypes in ibrutinib-treated CLL. The method was immunoSEQ multiplex PCR; TCRdb's version includes in-frame clones alone and lacks a portion of them. Of 30,000 or so clones listed, roughly 60% are singletons. The sample was PBMCs, taken before ibrutinib treatment. The source is a human donor with chronic lymphocytic leukemia. Each CDR3 is given with its conserved first and last residue.

v_call cdr3_length cdr3_aa
TRBV25-1 14 CASSEYRDTGELFF
TRBV2 16 CASSEVKGAHTGELFF
TRBV28 14 CASRPGLEYNEQFF
TRBV19 14 CASLPGQGDTEAFF
TRBV19 15 CASSILGGNRNIQYF
TRBV7-9 16 CASSLPELFSGNTIYF
TRBV5-1 17 CASSVVSGGANTGELFF
TRBV15 14 CATSRDSKYTEAFF
TRBV28 15 CASSVARTGNTEAFF
TRBV4-2 15 CASSSPDPSTDTQYF
TRBV18 16 CASSLTGEVRGEKLFF
TRBV28 15 CASSLGGTPLDGYTF
TRBV27 15 CASSQPGFHNSPLHF
TRBV18 14 CASSPTNVAGELFF
TRBV7-6 11 CATSPNTEAFF
TRBV5-1 11 CASSIRDEQFF
TRBV2 16 CASRGLAGGRRETQYF
TRBV5-1 17 CASSLPNIAGAGNTIYF
TRBV29-1 15 CSAPSGSGGTDTQYF
TRBV11-2 14 CASSTPPGTGELFF
TRBV10-2 15 CASSERHRGRIGYTF
TRBV18 14 CASSPPERADTQYF
TRBV10-3 10 CATSGNEQFF
TRBV19 13 CATGGTATSIQYF
TRBV7-6 15 CASSLGQGGNTEAFF
TRBV2 17 CASIRLPYTLRLAEAFF
TRBV19 12 CASSPGVAEAFF
TRBV2 15 CASSAVRGLYNEQFF
TRBV5-1 13 CASSWDSTGELFF
TRBV9 17 CASSVGLAGARGETQYF
TRBV13 19 CASSFRARREWSYRSGQYF
TRBV2 13 CASNRDYSYEQYF
TRBV5-1 15 CASSLGDYYSYEQYF
TRBV18 14 CASSLKPNTGELFF